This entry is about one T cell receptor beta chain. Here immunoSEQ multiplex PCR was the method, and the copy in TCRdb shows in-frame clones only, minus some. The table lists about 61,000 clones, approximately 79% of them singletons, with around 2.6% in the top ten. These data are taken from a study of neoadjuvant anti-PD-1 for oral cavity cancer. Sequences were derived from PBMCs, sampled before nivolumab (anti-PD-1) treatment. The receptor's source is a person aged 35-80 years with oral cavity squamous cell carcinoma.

The CDR3 DNA follows: TGTGCCAGCAGCGCCTCCGGGACAGGTGCCGGAAACACCATATATTTT. Its protein product is CASSASGTGAGNTIYF. The chain recombines TRBV11-2 with TRBJ1-3; 8 positions agree with TRBD1. J was trimmed by 4 bases and V by 5 bases; bases with no gene match: 10. This CDR3 contains 16 residues. Germline V gene sequence: CDR1 SGHAT, CDR2 FQNNGV.